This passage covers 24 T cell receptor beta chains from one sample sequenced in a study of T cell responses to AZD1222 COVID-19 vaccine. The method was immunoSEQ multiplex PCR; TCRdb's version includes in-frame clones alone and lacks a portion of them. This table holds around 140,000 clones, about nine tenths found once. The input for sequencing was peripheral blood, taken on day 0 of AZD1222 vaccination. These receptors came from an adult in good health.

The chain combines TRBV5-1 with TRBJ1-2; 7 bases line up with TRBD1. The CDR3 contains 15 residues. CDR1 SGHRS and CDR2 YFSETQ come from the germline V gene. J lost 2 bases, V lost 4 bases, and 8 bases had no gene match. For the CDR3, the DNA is TGCGCCAGCAGCGCCCGACAGGGCCACAACTATGGCTACACCTTC. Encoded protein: CASSARQGHNYGYTF.

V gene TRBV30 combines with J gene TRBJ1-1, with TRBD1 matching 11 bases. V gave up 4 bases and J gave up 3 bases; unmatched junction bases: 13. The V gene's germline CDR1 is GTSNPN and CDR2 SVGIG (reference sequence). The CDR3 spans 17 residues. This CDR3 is CAWTSSRDRGWYTEAFF. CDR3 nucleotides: TGTGCCTGGACCTCGTCCCGGGACAGGGGGTGGTACACTGAAGCTTTCTTT.

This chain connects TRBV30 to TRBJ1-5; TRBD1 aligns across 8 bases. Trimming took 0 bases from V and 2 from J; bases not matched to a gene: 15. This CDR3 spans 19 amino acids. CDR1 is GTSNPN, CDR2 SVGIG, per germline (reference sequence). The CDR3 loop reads CAWSVRQGRGGRRNQPQHF. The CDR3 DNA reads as TGTGCCTGGAGTGTAAGACAGGGGCGAGGAGGTCGTCGCAATCAGCCCCAGCATTTT.

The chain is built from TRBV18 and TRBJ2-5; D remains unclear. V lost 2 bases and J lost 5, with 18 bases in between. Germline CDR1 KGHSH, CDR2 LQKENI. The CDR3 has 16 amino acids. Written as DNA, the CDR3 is TGTGCCAGCTCACCAGATGAACGCCGATTTCAGGAGACCCAGTACTTC. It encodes CASSPDERRFQETQYF.

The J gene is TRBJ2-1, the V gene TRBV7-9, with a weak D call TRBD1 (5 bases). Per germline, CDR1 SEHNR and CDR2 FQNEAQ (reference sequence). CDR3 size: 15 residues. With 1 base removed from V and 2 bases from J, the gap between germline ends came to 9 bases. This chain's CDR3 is CASSLVGVTYNEQFF. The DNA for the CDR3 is TGTGCCAGCAGCTTAGTAGGGGTCACCTACAATGAGCAGTTCTTC.

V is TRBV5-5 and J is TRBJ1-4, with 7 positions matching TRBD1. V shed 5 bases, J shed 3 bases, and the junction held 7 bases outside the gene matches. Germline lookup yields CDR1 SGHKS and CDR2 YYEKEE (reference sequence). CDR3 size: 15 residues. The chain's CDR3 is CASRQRTGANEKLFF. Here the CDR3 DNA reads TGTGCCAGCAGACAGAGGACAGGTGCTAATGAAAAACTGTTTTTT.

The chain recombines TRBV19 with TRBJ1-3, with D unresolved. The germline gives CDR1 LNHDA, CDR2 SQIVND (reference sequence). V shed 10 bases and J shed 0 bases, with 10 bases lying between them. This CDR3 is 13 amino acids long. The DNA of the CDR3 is TGTGCCACTCAACCGAACTCTGGAAACACCATATATTTT. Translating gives CATQPNSGNTIYF.

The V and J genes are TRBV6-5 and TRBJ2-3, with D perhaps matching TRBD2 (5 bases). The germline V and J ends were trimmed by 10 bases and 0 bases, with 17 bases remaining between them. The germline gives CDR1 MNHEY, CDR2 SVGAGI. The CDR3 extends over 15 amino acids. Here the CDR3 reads CATLLGDYSTDTQYF. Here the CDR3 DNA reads TGTGCCACCTTACTGGGCGACTATAGCACAGATACGCAGTATTTT.

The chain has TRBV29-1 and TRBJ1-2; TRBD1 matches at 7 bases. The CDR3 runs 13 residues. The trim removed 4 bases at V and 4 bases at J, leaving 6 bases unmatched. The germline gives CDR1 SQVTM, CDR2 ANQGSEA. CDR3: CSVGWTGRYGYTF. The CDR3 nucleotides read TGCAGCGTTGGGTGGACAGGACGCTATGGCTACACCTTC.

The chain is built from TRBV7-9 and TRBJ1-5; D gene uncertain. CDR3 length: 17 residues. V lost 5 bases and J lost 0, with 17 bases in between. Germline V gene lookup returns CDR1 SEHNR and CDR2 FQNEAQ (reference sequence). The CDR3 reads CASSLGGGLVSNQPQHF. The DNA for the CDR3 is TGTGCCAGCAGCCTAGGAGGAGGGCTAGTTAGCAATCAGCCCCAGCATTTT.

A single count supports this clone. DNA of the CDR3: TGTGCCAGCAGCCGGACCGGGACCGACACTTCACCCCTCCACTTT. As protein: CASSRTGTDTSPLHF. This chain uses TRBV11-1 with TRBJ1-6, with D possibly TRBD1 on 5 matching bases. The V end was cut by 5 bases, the J end by 9 bases, with 17 bases between. The CDR3 runs to 15 residues. The germline V gene has CDR1 SGHAT and CDR2 FQDESV (reference sequence).

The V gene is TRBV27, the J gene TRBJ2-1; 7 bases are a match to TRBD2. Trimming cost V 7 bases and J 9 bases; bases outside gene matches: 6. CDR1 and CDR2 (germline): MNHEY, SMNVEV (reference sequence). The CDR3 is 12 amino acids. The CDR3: CASIGGWGEQFF. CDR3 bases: TGTGCCAGCATCGGGGGGTGGGGTGAGCAGTTCTTC.

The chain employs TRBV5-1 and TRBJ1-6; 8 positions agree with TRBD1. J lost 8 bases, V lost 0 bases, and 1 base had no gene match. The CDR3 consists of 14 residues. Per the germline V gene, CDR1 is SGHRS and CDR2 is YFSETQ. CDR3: CASSLEDRDSPLHF. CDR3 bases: TGCGCCAGCAGCTTGGAGGACAGGGATTCACCCCTCCACTTT.

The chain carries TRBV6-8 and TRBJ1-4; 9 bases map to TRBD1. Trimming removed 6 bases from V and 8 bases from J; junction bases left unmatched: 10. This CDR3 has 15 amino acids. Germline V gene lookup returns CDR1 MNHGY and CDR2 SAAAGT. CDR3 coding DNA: TGTGCCAGCAGAGGTTGGGGACAGGGTGAGGAAAAACTGTTTTTT. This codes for CASRGWGQGEEKLFF.

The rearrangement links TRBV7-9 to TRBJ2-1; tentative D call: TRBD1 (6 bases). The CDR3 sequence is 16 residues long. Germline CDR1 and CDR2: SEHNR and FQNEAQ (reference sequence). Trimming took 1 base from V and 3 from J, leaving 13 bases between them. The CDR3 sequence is CASSLVRTAGYNEQFF. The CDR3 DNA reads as TGTGCCAGCAGCTTAGTTCGGACAGCTGGCTACAATGAGCAGTTCTTC.

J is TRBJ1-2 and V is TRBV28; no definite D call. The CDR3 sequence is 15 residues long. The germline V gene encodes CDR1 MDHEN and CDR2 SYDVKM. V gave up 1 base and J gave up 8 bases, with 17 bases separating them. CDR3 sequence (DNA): TGTGCCAGCAGTTTATCCGCAGGAAGCCTAGAGGGCTACACCTTC. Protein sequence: CASSLSAGSLEGYTF.

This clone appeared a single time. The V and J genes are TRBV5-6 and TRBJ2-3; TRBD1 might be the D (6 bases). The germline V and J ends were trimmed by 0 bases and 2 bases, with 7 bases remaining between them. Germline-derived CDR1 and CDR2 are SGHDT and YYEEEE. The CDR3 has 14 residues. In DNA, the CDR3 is TGTGCCAGCAGCTTGGTGGGGGCCACAGATACGCAGTATTTT. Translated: CASSLVGATDTQYF.

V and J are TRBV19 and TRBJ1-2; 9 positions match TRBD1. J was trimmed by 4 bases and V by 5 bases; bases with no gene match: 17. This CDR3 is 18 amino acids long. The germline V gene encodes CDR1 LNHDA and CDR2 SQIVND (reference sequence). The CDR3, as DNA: TGTGCCAGTAGTGGGGATCCGGGACAGGGACGTATTGGCTATGGCTACACCTTC. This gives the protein CASSGDPGQGRIGYGYTF. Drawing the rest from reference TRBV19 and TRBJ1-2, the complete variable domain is DGGITQSPKYLFRKEGQNVTLSCEQNLNHDAMYWYRQDPGQGLRLIYYSQIVNDFQKGDIAEGYSVSREKKESFPLTVTSAQKNPTAFYLCASSGDPGQGRIGYGYTFGSGTRLTVV.

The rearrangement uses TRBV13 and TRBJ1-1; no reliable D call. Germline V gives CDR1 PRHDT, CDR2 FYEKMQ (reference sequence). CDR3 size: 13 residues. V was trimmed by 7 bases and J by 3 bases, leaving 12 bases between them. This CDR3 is CASTRALDTEAFF. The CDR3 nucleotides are TGTGCCAGCACCCGGGCGCTCGACACTGAAGCTTTCTTT. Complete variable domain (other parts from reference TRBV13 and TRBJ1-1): AAGVIQSPRHLIKEKRETATLKCYPIPRHDTVYWYQQGPGQDPQFLISFYEKMQSDKGSIPDRFSAQQFSDYHSELNMSSLELGDSALYFCASTRALDTEAFFGQGTRLTVV.

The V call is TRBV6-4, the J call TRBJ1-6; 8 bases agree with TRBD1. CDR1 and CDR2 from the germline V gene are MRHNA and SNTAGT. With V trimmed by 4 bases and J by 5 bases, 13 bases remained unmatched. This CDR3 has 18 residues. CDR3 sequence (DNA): TGTGCCAGCAGTGGCCTGACAGGGGCCGTACCTAATAATTCACCCCTCCACTTT. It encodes CASSGLTGAVPNNSPLHF.

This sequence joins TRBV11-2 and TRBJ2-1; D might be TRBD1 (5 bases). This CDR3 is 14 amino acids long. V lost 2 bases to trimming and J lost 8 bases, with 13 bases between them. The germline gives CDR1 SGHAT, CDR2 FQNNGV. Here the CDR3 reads CASSLNLGADEQFF. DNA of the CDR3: TGTGCCAGCAGCTTAAATTTAGGGGCGGATGAGCAGTTCTTC.

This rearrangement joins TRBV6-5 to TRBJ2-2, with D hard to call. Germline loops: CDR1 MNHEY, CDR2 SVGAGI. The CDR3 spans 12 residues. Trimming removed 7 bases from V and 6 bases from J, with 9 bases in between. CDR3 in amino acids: CASKSGPGELFF. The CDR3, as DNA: TGTGCCAGCAAGTCCGGTCCCGGGGAGCTGTTTTTT.

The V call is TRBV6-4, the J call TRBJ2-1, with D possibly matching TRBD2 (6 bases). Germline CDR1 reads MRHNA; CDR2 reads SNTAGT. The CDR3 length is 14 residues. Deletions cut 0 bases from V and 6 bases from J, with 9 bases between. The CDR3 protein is CASSDSSEGNEQFF. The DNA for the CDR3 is TGTGCCAGCAGTGACTCGTCGGAGGGCAATGAGCAGTTCTTC.

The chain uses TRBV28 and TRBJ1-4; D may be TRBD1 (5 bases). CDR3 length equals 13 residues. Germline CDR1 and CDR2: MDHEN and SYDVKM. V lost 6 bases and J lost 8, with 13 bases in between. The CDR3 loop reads CASRGTGGEKLFF. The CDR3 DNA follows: TGTGCCAGCAGGGGGACGGGGGGGGAAAAACTGTTTTTT. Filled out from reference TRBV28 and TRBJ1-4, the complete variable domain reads DVKVTQSSRYLVKRTGEKVFLECVQDMDHENMFWYRQDPGLGLRLIYFSYDVKMKEKGDIPEGYSVSREKKERFSLILESASTNQTSMYLCASRGTGGEKLFFGSGTQLSVL.